This paragraph covers one TCR beta chain sequence. Its target is unknown. Data came from immunoSEQ multiplex PCR; TCRdb stores just in-frame clones and leaves some out. The table shows tens of thousands of clones, with nearly 90% occurring only once. This CDR3 contains 15 residues. Trimming cost V 3 bases and J 0 bases; bases outside gene matches: 2. Germline lookup yields CDR1 MRHNA and CDR2 SNTAGT. This sample stems from a study of OX40 agonist ivuxolimab in advanced cancers. Study-wide background: Averaging roughly 60 years in age, with a range of about 20 to 90, the cohort was 80% to 90% male. General study points: Certain nonresponding patients likewise had low normalized T-cell clonal expansion. Near-lowest levels of clonal expansion characterized partial responders at 0.1-3.0 mg/kg.

This receptor was obtained from an adult with an advanced solid tumor such as melanoma, head and neck, liver or kidney cancer. The sample here was CD4+ or CD8+ T cells sorted from blood, taken in a trial of the OX40 agonist ivuxolimab. This chain uses TRBV6-4 with TRBJ2-3; 8 bases are shared with TRBD2. Here the CDR3 DNA reads TGTGCCAGCAGTGAAGCGGGAGCTAGCACAGATACGCAGTATTTT. This gives the protein CASSEAGASTDTQYF.